This is a list of T cell receptor beta chains from one sample in a study of cytomegalovirus exposure and HLA in healthy donors. Assay: immunoSEQ multiplex PCR; the TCRdb copy retains only in-frame clones and omits some. The table has 200,000 to 250,000 clones, 75% to 90% seen once. Sequencing was carried out using PBMCs. The receptors shown here come from a boy younger than 10 in good health and CMV-seronegative. Each CDR3 is given with its conserved first and last residue.

v_call cdr3_aa
TRBV5-1 CASSLAGGELFYNEQFF
TRBV19 CASSISPYEQYF
TRBV5-4 CASSLGGNTEAFF
TRBV10-3 CAINSGLPLGGANVLTF
TRBV19 CASSIGTGGEKLFF
TRBV13 CATLQGALGELFF
TRBV5-4 CASSLAGQGVRNTIYF
TRBV7-2 CASSLGAGALYEQYF
TRBV5-5 CASSPTAMNTEAFF
TRBV5-1 CASSSTGPNTGELFF
TRBV7-9 CASSPRVGTGGYYGYTF
TRBV9 CASSVVGQVPEVVNTIYF
TRBV27 CASRRTDFLTDTQYF
TRBV4-1 CASSPSPAGGETQYF
TRBV6-5 CASSGLAEGGGTQYF
TRBV7-9 CASSLALSGVNTGELFF
TRBV5-4 CASSFDRGTEAFF
TRBV7-8 CASSYTTKGLSSTDTQYF
TRBV5-1 CASSSTSLNTEAFF
TRBV7-3 CASSLIAGQHYEQYF
TRBV6-1 CASSFGGAMETQYF
TRBV11-2 CWDFRGQYF
TRBV6-5 CASSLAGPTYNEQFF
TRBV13 CASSATGWDSSYNEQFF
TRBV7-9 CASSSQDPRSSYEQYF
TRBV25-1 CASSDPSSGRAGYNEQFF
TRBV4-1 CASSQFGSGTEAFF
TRBV13 CASSLDPSGRPNTGELFF
TRBV11-2 CASSLALTGYEQYF
TRBV7-6 CASSPRQGKSPLHF
TRBV30 CAWSDLQEQFF
TRBV15 CATSRTPPRTGDGYTF
TRBV30 CAWSEGQGKHYEQYF
TRBV9 CASSVRVGGNTGELFF